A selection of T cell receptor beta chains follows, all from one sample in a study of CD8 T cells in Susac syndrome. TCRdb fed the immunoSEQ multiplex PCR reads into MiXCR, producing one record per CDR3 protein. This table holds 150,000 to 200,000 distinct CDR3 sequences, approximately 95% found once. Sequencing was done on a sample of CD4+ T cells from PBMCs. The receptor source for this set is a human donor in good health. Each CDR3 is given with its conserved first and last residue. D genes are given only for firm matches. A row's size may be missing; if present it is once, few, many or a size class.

CDR3aa: CASSMGGLNTGELFF
CDR3nt: TGTGCCAGTAGTATGGGAGGGCTGAACACCGGGGAGCTGTTTTTT
abundance: NA
d_gene: TRBD2
j_gene: TRBJ2-2
v_gene: TRBV19

CDR3aa: CASSARRAGGSNYEQYF
CDR3nt: TGTGCCAGCAGCGCTCGGAGAGCGGGAGGCTCCAACTACGAGCAGTACTTC
abundance: once
d_gene: TRBD2
j_gene: TRBJ2-7
v_gene: TRBV28

CDR3aa: CSARPIGETQYF
CDR3nt: TGCAGTGCTAGGCCCATAGGAGAGACCCAGTACTTC
abundance: NA
d_gene: NA
j_gene: TRBJ2-5
v_gene: TRBV20-1

CDR3aa: CASSFSTVTNTGELFF
CDR3nt: TGCGCCAGCAGCTTCTCGACGGTAACGAACACCGGGGAGCTGTTTTTT
abundance: NA
d_gene: NA
j_gene: TRBJ2-2
v_gene: TRBV5-1

CDR3aa: CSASLGGQGPYEQYF
CDR3nt: TGCAGTGCTAGTTTGGGCGGACAAGGTCCCTACGAGCAGTACTTC
abundance: NA
d_gene: NA
j_gene: TRBJ2-7
v_gene: TRBV20-1

CDR3aa: CASSYGNEQFF
CDR3nt: TGTGCCAGTAGTTATGGTAATGAGCAGTTCTTC
abundance: few
d_gene: NA
j_gene: TRBJ2-1
v_gene: TRBV19

CDR3aa: CASSLTPGAYGDYTF
CDR3nt: TGCGCCAGCAGCTTGACCCCAGGTGCATATGGTGACTACACCTTC
abundance: NA
d_gene: NA
j_gene: TRBJ1-2
v_gene: TRBV5-1

CDR3aa: CASSSTSYLSYEQYF
CDR3nt: TGTGCCAGCAGCTCAACTAGTTACCTCTCCTACGAGCAGTACTTC
abundance: NA
d_gene: NA
j_gene: TRBJ2-7
v_gene: TRBV5-4

CDR3aa: CAWRRGLLTNEKLFF
CDR3nt: TGTGCCTGGAGGAGGGGCCTCCTAACTAATGAAAAACTGTTTTTT
abundance: NA
d_gene: NA
j_gene: TRBJ1-4
v_gene: TRBV30

CDR3aa: CATSRTTDTQYF
CDR3nt: TGTGCCACCAGCAGGACGACAGATACGCAGTATTTT
abundance: NA
d_gene: NA
j_gene: TRBJ2-3
v_gene: TRBV15

CDR3aa: CAWSVYRQKQPYEQYF
CDR3nt: TGTGCCTGGAGTGTATACAGACAGAAACAACCTTACGAGCAGTACTTC
abundance: NA
d_gene: NA
j_gene: TRBJ2-7
v_gene: TRBV30

CDR3aa: CSVTGRRDNEQFF
CDR3nt: TGCAGCGTGACCGGGCGGAGGGACAATGAGCAGTTCTTC
abundance: NA
d_gene: NA
j_gene: TRBJ2-1
v_gene: TRBV29-1

CDR3aa: CASSYGDTQYF
CDR3nt: TGTGCCAGCAGTTACGGCGATACGCAGTATTTT
abundance: NA
d_gene: NA
j_gene: TRBJ2-3
v_gene: TRBV6-2/TRBV6-3

CDR3aa: CASSPGDGSPYEQYF
CDR3nt: TGCGCCAGCAGCCCAGGGGACGGATCCCCCTACGAGCAGTACTTC
abundance: NA
d_gene: NA
j_gene: TRBJ2-7
v_gene: TRBV5-1

CDR3aa: CASSLVASNQPQHF
CDR3nt: TGTGCCAGCAGCCTCGTAGCCTCGAATCAGCCCCAGCATTTT
abundance: NA
d_gene: NA
j_gene: TRBJ1-5
v_gene: TRBV6-5

CDR3aa: CASSQEGGQLYEQYF
CDR3nt: TGTGCCAGCAGCCAAGAAGGTGGACAGCTCTACGAGCAGTACTTC
abundance: once
d_gene: NA
j_gene: TRBJ2-7
v_gene: TRBV3-1

CDR3aa: CASSLNRDRAQQYF
CDR3nt: TGTGCCAGCAGTCTCAACCGGGACAGGGCTCAGCAGTACTTC
abundance: once
d_gene: TRBD1
j_gene: TRBJ2-7
v_gene: TRBV28

CDR3aa: CASSQTGVTEAFF
CDR3nt: TGTGCCAGCAGCCAGACAGGGGTCACTGAAGCTTTCTTT
abundance: NA
d_gene: TRBD1
j_gene: TRBJ1-1
v_gene: TRBV7-9

CDR3aa: CASSPYLGLSTDTQYF
CDR3nt: TGTGCCAGCAGTCCCTATCTTGGACTCAGCACAGATACGCAGTATTTT
abundance: NA
d_gene: NA
j_gene: TRBJ2-3
v_gene: TRBV12-3/TRBV12-4

CDR3aa: CASSLAGRGTNEKLFF
CDR3nt: TGCGCCAGCAGCTTGGCCGGAAGGGGGACTAATGAAAAACTGTTTTTT
abundance: NA
d_gene: NA
j_gene: TRBJ1-4
v_gene: TRBV5-1

CDR3aa: CSVGQVETQYF
CDR3nt: TGCAGCGTTGGACAGGTGGAGACCCAGTACTTC
abundance: NA
d_gene: NA
j_gene: TRBJ2-5
v_gene: TRBV29-1

CDR3aa: CRIPSGLGETQYF
CDR3nt: TGCAGAATCCCTAGCGGGTTGGGAGAGACCCAATACTTC
abundance: NA
d_gene: TRBD2
j_gene: TRBJ2-5
v_gene: TRBV20-1

CDR3aa: CSARDVLWTRTGGYTF
CDR3nt: TGCAGTGCTAGAGATGTATTGTGGACGAGGACTGGTGGCTACACCTTC
abundance: NA
d_gene: NA
j_gene: TRBJ1-2
v_gene: TRBV20-1

CDR3aa: CASSYSGLNFEQYF
CDR3nt: TGTGCCAGCAGTTACTCGGGACTGAATTTCGAGCAGTACTTC
abundance: NA
d_gene: NA
j_gene: TRBJ2-7
v_gene: TRBV6-5

CDR3aa: CASSQGLWVTQYF
CDR3nt: TGCGCCAGCAGCCAGGGGCTTTGGGTTACGCAGTATTTT
abundance: NA
d_gene: NA
j_gene: TRBJ2-3
v_gene: TRBV4-3

CDR3aa: CAWRGDSNTGELFF
CDR3nt: TGTGCCTGGAGAGGGGACAGTAACACCGGGGAGCTGTTTTTT
abundance: once
d_gene: TRBD1
j_gene: TRBJ2-2
v_gene: TRBV30

CDR3aa: CASSYGQPPLTDTQYF
CDR3nt: TGTGCCAGCAGCTATGGACAGCCTCCCCTCACAGATACGCAGTATTTT
abundance: NA
d_gene: NA
j_gene: TRBJ2-3
v_gene: TRBV7-2

CDR3aa: CAWSSYRTSGRPLEYEQYF
CDR3nt: TGTGCCTGGAGTTCCTATCGGACTAGCGGGAGGCCCCTTGAGTACGAGCAGTACTTC
abundance: NA
d_gene: TRBD2
j_gene: TRBJ2-7
v_gene: TRBV30

CDR3aa: CASSSGLLRDIDQPQHF
CDR3nt: TGTGCCAGCAGCTCGGGCCTTTTACGGGACATAGATCAGCCCCAGCATTTT
abundance: NA
d_gene: NA
j_gene: TRBJ1-5
v_gene: TRBV7-2

CDR3aa: CASSPPRRSGANVLTF
CDR3nt: TGCGCCAGCAGCCCCCCGAGACGCTCTGGGGCCAACGTCCTGACTTTC
abundance: NA
d_gene: NA
j_gene: TRBJ2-6
v_gene: TRBV4-3

CDR3aa: CASSARRLMYAKNIQYF
CDR3nt: TGTGCCAGCAGTGCCCGACGTCTCATGTATGCCAAAAACATTCAGTACTTC
abundance: NA
d_gene: NA
j_gene: TRBJ2-4
v_gene: TRBV25-1

CDR3aa: CASTSTRSLYEQYF
CDR3nt: TGTGCCAGCACCTCAACGAGGTCCCTCTACGAGCAGTACTTC
abundance: NA
d_gene: NA
j_gene: TRBJ2-7
v_gene: TRBV3-1

CDR3aa: CSASSGRDFEQYF
CDR3nt: TGCAGTGCCTCCAGCGGGAGGGACTTCGAGCAGTACTTC
abundance: NA
d_gene: TRBD2
j_gene: TRBJ2-7
v_gene: TRBV20-1

CDR3aa: CSVPRPTGLVTEAFF
CDR3nt: TGCAGCGTCCCCAGACCGACAGGGTTGGTGACTGAAGCTTTCTTT
abundance: NA
d_gene: TRBD1
j_gene: TRBJ1-1
v_gene: TRBV29-1